The next 24 T cell receptor beta chains were all read from a single sample in a study of regulatory T cells in long-lasting Graves disease. Through Arm-PCR of CDR3 regions and iRepertoire HTBI primers, TCR beta libraries were built. TCRdb reprocessed the multiplex PCR reads with MiXCR, giving one entry per CDR3 protein. The data hold 350,000 to 400,000 distinct CDR3 sequences, with under 20% observed a single time. Time point of the sample: newly diagnosed GD, antithyroid drugs for less than 3 months. Extracted PBMC RNA gave rise to the TCR library. The same sample was also used in a study of T cells in Graves' hyperthyroidism and ophthalmopathy.

The starting material was peripheral blood mononuclear cells (PBMCs), obtained at new diagnosis, from a patient treated with antithyroid drugs. Receptors were obtained from a young woman with Graves disease.

This clonotype was recorded many times. V usage is TRBV7-2 and J usage is TRBJ1-1, with 8 nucleotides matching TRBD1. Germline trimming cut 1 base from V and 7 bases from J; bases unmatched to any gene: 8. The germline V gene encodes CDR1 SGHTA and CDR2 FQGNSA. The CDR3 runs 15 residues. CDR3 in amino acids: CASSLVRTGLGEAFF. DNA of the CDR3: TGTGCCAGCAGCTTAGTTCGGACAGGGCTGGGTGAAGCTTTCTTT.

This clonotype occurred many times. J is TRBJ2-7 and V is TRBV3-1; D tentatively fits TRBD1 or TRBD2 (5 bases each). The length of the CDR3 is 12 residues. With 3 bases removed from V and 4 bases from J, the gap between germline ends came to 7 bases. Germline V lookup: CDR1 LGHDT, CDR2 YNNKEL (reference sequence). The CDR3 DNA follows: TGTGCCAGCAGCCAGGGGGAGTACGAGCAGTACTTC. Protein: CASSQGEYEQYF.

This clonotype was seen repeatedly, ten times or more. The V and J genes are TRBV30 and TRBJ2-7, with D perhaps TRBD2 (6 bases). The length of the CDR3 is 14 residues. The V and J ends lost 0 bases and 5 bases respectively, with 14 bases between them. CDR1 and CDR2 (germline): GTSNPN, SVGIG (reference sequence). The CDR3 spells CAWSVAGGSHEQYF. The CDR3 DNA sequence: TGTGCCTGGAGTGTAGCTGGAGGGAGTCACGAGCAGTACTTC. Drawing the rest from reference TRBV30 and TRBJ2-7, the complete variable domain is SQTIHQWPATLVQPVGSPLSLECTVEGTSNPNLYWYRQAAGRGLQLLFYSVGIGQISSEVPQNLSASRPQDRQFILSSKKLLLSDSGFYLCAWSVAGGSHEQYFGPGTRLTVT.

This clonotype occurred a few times. This CDR3 reads CASSIYREETQYF. The CDR3 DNA reads as TGTGCCAGCAGCATCTACAGGGAGGAGACCCAGTACTTC. The rearrangement joins TRBV5-5 to TRBJ2-5; D may be TRBD1 (6 bases). Trimming stripped 4 bases from V and 5 bases from J, with 12 bases between. This CDR3 spans 13 amino acids. Germline V gene data show CDR1 as SGHKS and CDR2 as YYEKEE (reference sequence). The full variable domain, completed using reference TRBV5-5 and TRBJ2-5, is DAGVTQSPTHLIKTRGQQVTLRCSPISGHKSVSWYQQVLGQGPQFIFQYYEKEERGRGNFPDRFSARQFPNYSSELNVNALLLGDSALYLCASSIYREETQYFGPGTRLLVL.

This clonotype showed up many times. Germline and junction disagree at one end, which may indicate a read error. This chain joins TRBV28 and TRBJ1-4; 7 bases fit TRBD1. The germline CDR1 and CDR2 sequences are MDHEN and SYDVKM. The CDR3 length is 11 residues. The CDR3 DNA reads as TGTTTGACAGGGACTAATCAAAAACTGTTTTTT. Translating gives CLTGTNQKLFF.

This clonotype was seen many times. V is TRBV3-1 and J is TRBJ1-1; D uncertain. Germline CDR1 is LGHDT and CDR2 is YNNKEL (reference sequence). This CDR3 is 13 amino acids long. With 4 bases removed from V and 2 bases from J, the gap between germline ends came to 8 bases. CDR3 in DNA: TGTGCCAGCAGCCCCGCCCTAAACACTGAAGCTTTCTTT. Translation: CASSPALNTEAFF.

This clonotype has ten or more counts. V and J are TRBV20-1 and TRBJ1-5; perhaps TRBD1 as D (6 bases). The CDR3 is 15 amino acids. V was cut by 6 bases and J by 1 base, with 16 bases left in between. Germline CDR1 is DFQATT and CDR2 is SNEGSKA (reference sequence). DNA for the CDR3: TGCAGTGCCGGACTCTCGGGGGCGAGCAATCAGCCCCAGCATTTT. Protein sequence: CSAGLSGASNQPQHF.

Points on this clonotype: A read error may produce the germline difference seen at one junction end. V and J are TRBV5-1 and TRBJ2-5; D possibly uses TRBD1 or TRBD2 (6 bases each). The CDR3 covers 15 residues. Germline CDR1 reads SGHRS; CDR2 reads YFSETQ. CDR3 region: CASSFARGVQEAQYF. The CDR3 DNA is TGCGCCAGCAGCTTCGCGAGGGGGGTACAAGAGGCCCAGTACTTC.

This clonotype was seen ten or more times. This chain uses TRBV12-3 or TRBV12-4 with TRBJ2-1; D is possibly TRBD1 (6 bases). The CDR3 spans 15 residues. V dropped 6 bases and J dropped 0 bases, with 12 bases sitting between them. Written as DNA, the CDR3 is TGTGCCAGCAGCCGACAGGCTAGCTCCTACAATGAGCAGTTCTTC. It translates to CASSRQASSYNEQFF.

This clonotype was recorded many times. J is TRBJ2-5 and V is TRBV30; no reliable D call. V lost 0 bases to trimming and J lost 4 bases, with 15 bases between them. CDR1 and CDR2 from the germline V gene are GTSNPN and SVGIG (reference sequence). The CDR3 extends over 15 amino acids. The CDR3 region is CAWSVSSASSETQYF. The CDR3 region has the DNA TGTGCCTGGAGTGTATCTTCGGCTAGTTCAGAGACCCAGTACTTC.

The gene calls are TRBV29-1 and TRBJ2-3; 9 nucleotides match TRBD2. The V segment lost 7 bases and the J segment 0 bases; nucleotides outside the gene matches: 5. This CDR3 has 14 residues. Germline V gene data show CDR1 as SQVTM and CDR2 as ANQGSEA. The CDR3, as DNA: TGCAGCGCGACAACTAGCGGGAGCACAGATACGCAGTATTTT. Its translation: CSATTSGSTDTQYF.

J is TRBJ2-1 and V is TRBV7-3, with 8 bases that match TRBD2. From germline, CDR1 is SGHTA and CDR2 FQGTGA. The CDR3 has 14 residues. V shed 5 bases and J 5 bases; nucleotides not matched to a gene: 5. The CDR3 is CASSPGGVNNEQFF. In DNA form, the CDR3 reads TGTGCCAGCAGCCCGGGGGGGGTAAACAATGAGCAGTTCTTC.

The rearrangement links TRBV20-1 to TRBJ2-2, with 11 bases matching TRBD2. Germline values: CDR1 DFQATT, CDR2 SNEGSKA (reference sequence). Losses at the gene ends were 6 bases for V and 0 bases for J; bases not matched to a gene: 9. The CDR3 sequence is 17 residues long. CDR3 nucleotides: TGCAGTGCCATCTTAGCGGGGGGGTCCGCGAACACCGGGGAGCTGTTTTTT. Protein: CSAILAGGSANTGELFF.

This clonotype occurred many times. The CDR3 nucleotides are TGTGCCAGCAGTGAGACAGGGCTCAGGACAGATACGCAGTATTTT. Encoded protein: CASSETGLRTDTQYF. V usage is TRBV6-1 and J usage is TRBJ2-3, with 7 positions matching TRBD1. CDR1 MNHNS and CDR2 SASEGT come from the germline V gene. This CDR3 contains 15 residues. The J segment lost 3 bases and the V segment lost 3 bases, leaving 6 bases of the junction unmatched.

This clonotype was found many times. The chain joins TRBV2 to TRBJ1-2, with 8 bases aligning to TRBD1. The trim removed 4 bases at V and 0 bases at J, leaving 4 bases unmatched. Looked up from germline, CDR1 is SNHLY and CDR2 is FYNNEI. This CDR3 spans 15 amino acids. The CDR3, as DNA: TGTGCCAGCAGTGCCGGACAGGGAGCTAACTATGGCTACACCTTC. Amino acids: CASSAGQGANYGYTF.

The CDR3 coding sequence is TGTGCCTGGGGCCCCTCTGGAAACACCATATATTTT. Translating gives CAWGPSGNTIYF. The chain employs TRBV30 and TRBJ1-3; D is uncertain. V gave up 5 bases and J gave up 0 bases, with 5 bases separating them. The germline V gene encodes CDR1 GTSNPN and CDR2 SVGIG (reference sequence). The CDR3 spans 12 residues.

This clonotype was detected many times. This sequence joins TRBV20-1 and TRBJ2-4; 15 nucleotides align to TRBD2. The germline V gene has CDR1 DFQATT and CDR2 SNEGSKA (reference sequence). The ends lost 5 bases at V and 0 bases at J; junction bases unmatched: 5. The CDR3 has 17 residues. Here the CDR3 reads CSAEGTSGGLAKNIQYF. The CDR3 DNA follows: TGCAGTGCTGAGGGGACTAGCGGGGGGCTAGCCAAAAACATTCAGTACTTC.

This clonotype occurred many times. This chain connects TRBV2 to TRBJ2-3; 7 bases map to TRBD2. Germline V gene data show CDR1 as SNHLY and CDR2 as FYNNEI. V dropped 10 bases and J dropped 3; count of bases not matched to a gene: 13. The CDR3 extends over 15 amino acids. CDR3 coding DNA: TGTGCCACCCCGTCGGGGAGGGCCAGGACAGATACGCAGTATTTT. Protein: CATPSGRARTDTQYF.

V and J are TRBV7-9 and TRBJ2-7, with TRBD1 as a possible D gene (6 bases). The CDR3 has 16 amino acids. Trimming left V 1 base short and J 3 bases short, with 16 bases between. Germline values: CDR1 SEHNR, CDR2 FQNEAQ (reference sequence). CDR3 amino acids: CASSLGETGIRYEQYF. The CDR3 nucleotides are TGTGCCAGCAGCTTAGGGGAGACAGGAATTCGCTACGAGCAGTACTTC.

Many counts were recorded for this clonotype. The V call is TRBV20-1, the J call TRBJ2-7, with 9 bases matching TRBD2. The CDR3 contains 15 residues. Germline V gene data show CDR1 as DFQATT and CDR2 as SNEGSKA (reference sequence). V lost 3 bases to trimming and J lost 2 bases; unmatched junction nucleotides: 8. In DNA, the CDR3 is TGCAGTGCTAGTTCTAGCGGGGATGTCACCTACGAGCAGTACTTC. Amino acids: CSASSSGDVTYEQYF.

The table lists this clonotype with a few counts. In nucleotides, the CDR3 is TGTGCGAGCGGGTCATCGGGGAACACCGGGGAGCTGTTTTTT. Translating gives CASGSSGNTGELFF. The chain recombines TRBV6-1 with TRBJ2-2; the D gene is possibly TRBD2 (6 bases). Per the germline V gene, CDR1 is MNHNS and CDR2 is SASEGT. The length of the CDR3 is 14 residues.

For the CDR3, the DNA is TGTGCCAGCAGTTACTCGAGCGGCGCTGGGGCCAACGTCCTGACTTTC. This encodes CASSYSSGAGANVLTF. This chain joins TRBV6-2 or TRBV6-3 and TRBJ2-6; D is perhaps TRBD2 (5 bases). CDR3 length: 16 amino acids. Germline-derived CDR1 and CDR2 are MNHEY and SVGEGT. The ends were cut back, 0 bases at V and 2 bases at J, with 8 bases in the middle.

This clonotype was observed many times. The V and J genes are TRBV30 and TRBJ2-5; the match to TRBD1 covers 8 bases. Per germline, CDR1 GTSNPN and CDR2 SVGIG (reference sequence). The trim removed 6 bases at V and 1 base at J, leaving 10 bases unmatched. The CDR3 is made up of 15 amino acids. CDR3 bases: TGTGCCTGTCCGGGACAGGTTCCCTCCCAAGAGACCCAGTACTTC. It translates to CACPGQVPSQETQYF.

This clonotype was detected ten times or more. The chain combines TRBV9 with TRBJ2-3, with D perhaps TRBD2 (5 bases). The J call may be faulty, since TRBJ2-5 better matches the DNA end. This CDR3 spans 12 amino acids. Germline V CDR1 and CDR2: SGDLS, YYNGEE. CDR3 coding DNA: TGTGCCAGCAGCGGGACTTCAACCCCCCAGTACTTC. Amino acids: CASSGTSTPQYF.